This T cell receptor beta chain stems from a study of CD8 T cells in Susac syndrome (dated by TCRdb to the late 2010s). Some background on the complete study: Repertoire sequencing was used to test whether CD8+ T cell activation and differentiation in Susac syndrome was antigen driven.

RNA was extracted with the RNeasy kit and roughly 0.45 to 1 ug was reverse transcribed using random hexamers. The immunoSEQ multiplex PCR assay, covering 54 Vbeta and 13 Jbeta segments, was used to amplify TCR beta CDR3 regions. PCR amplification bias was corrected using a synthetic template baseline for primer optimization and computational correction. In the source study's methods: Reads were assigned to V, D and J genes according to IMGT and analyzed in immunoSEQ Analyzer, with only productive sequences retained. To calculate clonality, Shannon entropy was normalized by log2 of the number of productive unique sequences and then subtracted from one. Public and private clones were assessed among the 100 most prevalent clones of each patient and control. A clone was defined as Susac-specific if it was absent from the healthy and MS cohorts, from approximately 980 published viral clones and from other ImmuneACCESS disease sequences. In-frame beta chains were kept once TCRdb had trimmed the public reads at Q25 with fastp and called clones with MiXCR. Every distinct CDR3 protein forms one entry, paired with its most common genes and DNA. These V and J calls are TCRdb output, not the study's own analysis. A total of some 130,000 distinct CDR3 sequences appear in this sample, about 96% of them only once. Of the sample, 0.12% falls within the top ten clones.

Peripheral blood CD8+ and CD4+ T cells from healthy donors, Susac syndrome patients and multiple sclerosis patients were profiled using high-throughput TCR beta sequencing. The healthy donors served as controls matched for age and sex. Bulk CD8+ and CD4+ T cells were purified magnetically by negative isolation, whereas CD8+ TEMRA cells were enriched by FACS. Blood was drawn into EDTA tubes, processed within 24 hours, and PBMCs were isolated by density gradient centrifugation. PBMCs intended for TCR sequencing were cryopreserved in liquid nitrogen and were subsequently thawed in a 37 degrees C water bath. Purity of sorted or isolated CD4+, CD8+ and CD8+ TEMRA cells was at least 90%. The CDR1 and CDR2 encoded by the germline V gene are KGHSH and LQKENI. V is trimmed back by 6 bases and J by 7 bases, and the junction contains 8 bases that no gene match accounts for. The CDR3 goes from the cysteine to the phenylalanine over 15 residues. The read is trimmed to its CDR3 DNA, 45 bases read in frame from base 1.

Points on this clonotype: Its antigen target is currently unknown. Per-base quality was not reported, and no clone a single base away is much larger than it.

Broader findings and caveats from the paper: The number of individuals in the TCR sequencing and HLA analysis was recognized as being relatively small.

The chain links TRBV18 with TRBJ2-1; TRBD2 agrees with 11 junctional bases. The receptor was derived from a human donor in good health. The sample taken for sequencing was CD4+ T cells from PBMCs. CDR3 reads: CASSQLAGVGNEQFF. The nucleotide sequence is TGTGCCAGCTCCCAACTAGCGGGAGTTGGAAATGAGCAGTTCTTC.